This T cell receptor beta chain is from a study of post-analysis software for immune sequencing data. In the study overall: Patients with relapsing-remitting, secondary progressive and progressive-relapsing multiple sclerosis courses were all represented. The study, taken as a whole, reports: Roughly 5 TRBV segments occurring more often in patients than controls included TRBV5-6, TRBV5-1 and TRBV20-1.

Turning to this clonotype: Its antigen is not known.

The CDR3 has 15 amino acids. The V gene end was trimmed by 2 bases and the J gene end by 1 base; junction bases not matched to a gene: 4. Germline V gene lookup returns CDR1 SEHNR and CDR2 FQNEAQ (reference sequence). The library was made from cDNA and included unique molecular identifiers. T cells numbering 1 to 10 million yielded cDNA molecules that totaled roughly 500,000. TCRdb reprocessed the PCR reads with MiXCR, giving one entry per CDR3 protein. The profile shows over 300,000 distinct CDR3 sequences, around a third of them singletons. This TCR derives from a girl under 18 with multiple sclerosis. The source material was blood. The V gene is TRBV7-9, the J gene TRBJ2-7; 8 nucleotides match TRBD2. CDR3 coding DNA: TGTGCCAGCAGCTTATCGGCTAGCGGGTCCTACGAGCAGTACTTC. Amino acid sequence: CASSLSASGSYEQYF. The full variable domain, rest sourced from reference TRBV7-9 and TRBJ2-7, is DTGVSQNPRHKITKRGQNVTFRCDPISEHNRLYWYRQTLGQGPEFLTYFQNEAQLEKSRLLSDRFSAERPKGSFSTLEIQRTEQGDSAMYLCASSLSASGSYEQYFGPGTRLTVT.